The rows below give T cell receptor beta chains drawn from one sample of a study of T cells after yellow fever vaccination. TCRdb called the 5' RACE reads again in MiXCR, with one record for every CDR3 protein. The table records 350,000 or so distinct CDR3 sequences, 7% to 10% of them present only once. The sample consisted of PBMCs, taken about 49 days after the first yellow fever vaccination. Source of these receptors: a man aged 18 to 30 who received the YFV17D yellow fever vaccine. CDR3s leave out the opening cysteine and the closing phenylalanine or tryptophan. A D gene is named only where the DNA matches it firmly.

v_gene	j_gene	len	d_gene	CDR3aa
TRBV12-5	TRBJ2-2	11	-	ASGVGNTGELF
TRBV5-4	TRBJ2-7	12	-	ASSLGQNRDEQY
TRBV5-1	TRBJ1-1	12	-	ASSRGLRDTEAF
TRBV20-1	TRBJ2-5	15	-	SARAARTTKDPETQY
TRBV18	TRBJ1-3	13	TRBD1	ASSPNPTGRNTIY
TRBV13	TRBJ1-1	13	-	ASSLGYRMGVEAF
TRBV12-3/TRBV12-4	TRBJ1-2	15	TRBD1	ASSHGTGGPSCYGYT
TRBV5-1	TRBJ2-3	13	-	ASSFRAGGPDTQY
TRBV7-9	TRBJ2-2	12	-	ASSESKWGWELF
TRBV20-1	TRBJ2-3	12	TRBD2	SARTAGITDTQY
TRBV5-1	TRBJ2-2	13	-	ASSLAGLGPGELF
TRBV10-3	TRBJ2-2	14	-	AISESKGLNTGELF
TRBV12-3/TRBV12-4	TRBJ2-3	12	-	ASSLMVGTDTQY
TRBV4-1	TRBJ2-1	18	TRBD2	ASSQDPARAGGSLGNEQF
TRBV12-3/TRBV12-4	TRBJ1-5	10	-	ACRDNNQPQH
TRBV5-1	TRBJ2-1	14	TRBD1	ASSGSGTGYDNEQF
TRBV20-1	TRBJ1-5	11	-	SARKQGDQPQH
TRBV6-6	TRBJ1-1	9	TRBD1	ASSWTGEAF
TRBV14	TRBJ2-5	11	TRBD1	ASSQRTGETQY
TRBV7-2	TRBJ2-5	12	-	ASSFQQGRETQY
TRBV6-1	TRBJ1-5	12	TRBD1	ASRTWDRGQPQH
TRBV5-1	TRBJ2-2	12	-	ASSPDSSTGELF
TRBV18	TRBJ2-7	13	TRBD1	ASSPGTGDSYEQY
TRBV4-3	TRBJ1-4	13	-	ASSQDRSEGEKLF
TRBV12-3/TRBV12-4	TRBJ2-7	10	-	AIYVRDGAKY
TRBV12-3/TRBV12-4	TRBJ1-5	13	-	ASSLGTPVREPQH
TRBV27	TRBJ1-5	12	TRBD1	ASSSGQGYQPQH
TRBV10-3	TRBJ1-1	13	TRBD1	AISDGRGMNTEAF
TRBV20-1	TRBJ1-3	13	TRBD1	SARPGQGTGNTIY
TRBV10-3	TRBJ1-1	9	TRBD1	AIRQGAEAF
TRBV27	TRBJ1-6	10	TRBD1	ASGQGYSPLH
TRBV29-1	TRBJ2-1	12	TRBD2	SVVVAGGFNEQF